The 15 T cell receptor beta chains given below trace back to one sample, sequenced in a study of ipilimumab plus nivolumab after autologous stem cell transplantation. Only in-frame clones appear in the TCRdb table, and some are missing; sequencing was by immunoSEQ multiplex PCR. The table lists some 3,100 clones, roughly 79% of them singletons. The sample consisted of PBMCs, taken in a trial of ipilimumab plus nivolumab as post-transplant consolidation. The receptor source for this set is a male donor with primary mediastinal lymphoma.

This chain links TRBV19 with TRBJ2-7, with 7 bases aligning to TRBD1. Germline CDR1 and CDR2: LNHDA and SQIVND (reference sequence). The trim removed 6 bases at V and 5 bases at J, leaving 4 bases unmatched. The CDR3 is 12 residues long. The CDR3 is CASSTTGNEQYF. The CDR3 coding sequence is TGTGCCAGTAGCACGACAGGGAACGAGCAGTACTTC.

This clone was seen only a few times. The J gene is TRBJ2-1, the V gene TRBV4-1, with D unclear. The CDR3 has 13 amino acids. The germline gives CDR1 MGHRA, CDR2 YSYEKL. V lost 3 bases to trimming and J lost 9 bases, with 12 bases between them. In DNA, the CDR3 is TGCGCCAGCAGCCATCCGGGTGGGATTGAGCAGTTCTTC. This translates into CASSHPGGIEQFF.

The chain is built from TRBV1 and TRBJ2-3; the D call TRBD2 from the table was never checked on the DNA. TRBV1 is recorded as a pseudogene. The CDR3 has 19 amino acids. CDR3 residues: CTSSQVETSGGPYTDTQYF. The CDR3 DNA reads TGCACCAGCAGCCAAGTGGAGACTAGCGGGGGGCCTTACACAGATACGCAGTATTTT.

The chain carries TRBV7-8 and TRBJ2-7, with 11 positions matching TRBD1. CDR3 length: 15 amino acids. The V and J ends lost 4 bases and 7 bases, in that order; junction bases with no gene match: 9. Germline V gene sequence: CDR1 SGHVS, CDR2 FQNEAQ. DNA for the CDR3: TGTGCCAGCAGCTCCAGGACAGGGGGCGGATGGGAGCAGTACTTC. Amino acids: CASSSRTGGGWEQYF.

The chain uses TRBV7-2 and TRBJ2-5; no clear D gene. This CDR3 spans 13 amino acids. Germline V gene sequence: CDR1 SGHTA, CDR2 FQGNSA. Trimming took 4 bases from V and 3 from J, leaving 9 bases between them. The CDR3 nucleotides read TGTGCCAGCAGCTCCCCCCAGGAAGAGACCCAGTACTTC. The encoded protein is CASSSPQEETQYF.

Points on this clone: Other DNA sequences in the same sample also yield this CDR3. V usage is TRBV9 and J usage is TRBJ1-4; 8 positions match TRBD1. The CDR3 runs 15 residues. V shed 3 bases and J 8 bases; nucleotides not matched to a gene: 9. Germline values: CDR1 SGDLS, CDR2 YYNGEE. The CDR3: CASSEPGQVDEKLFF. The CDR3 DNA reads as TGTGCCAGCAGCGAGCCGGGACAGGTTGACGAAAAACTGTTTTTT.

The chain links TRBV9 to TRBJ2-1; D is unclear. Deletions cut 3 bases from V and 8 bases from J, with 9 bases between. Germline loops: CDR1 SGDLS, CDR2 YYNGEE. The length of the CDR3 is 12 residues. For the CDR3, the DNA is TGTGCCAGCAGCGAGGTAGAATATGAGCAGTTCTTC. It encodes CASSEVEYEQFF.

J is TRBJ1-6 and V is TRBV6-6; D is possibly TRBD1 (6 bases). The CDR3 is 14 amino acids. V shed 0 bases and J shed 6 bases, with 6 bases lying between them. The germline gives CDR1 MNHNY, CDR2 SVGAGI (reference sequence). Here the CDR3 DNA reads TGTGCCAGCAGTTACTCGGGGGCTAATTCACCCCTCCACTTT. Amino acid sequence: CASSYSGANSPLHF.

This chain links TRBV4-1 with TRBJ2-1, with no clear D. V was pared by 4 bases and J by 0 bases, with 10 bases between. The CDR3 loop spans 15 amino acids. CDR1 is MGHRA, CDR2 YSYEKL, per germline. The CDR3 protein is CASSRNVGSYNEQFF. CDR3 DNA: TGCGCCAGCAGCCGAAACGTGGGCTCCTACAATGAGCAGTTCTTC.

The gene calls are TRBV5-8 and TRBJ2-3; D is unclear. The length of the CDR3 is 12 residues. Germline V gene data show CDR1 as SGHTS and CDR2 as YDEGEE. The V gene lost 1 base and the J gene lost 6 bases, with 6 bases spanning the gap. CDR3 protein: CASSLLRDTQYF. In nucleotides, the CDR3 is TGTGCCAGCAGCTTGTTGCGGGATACGCAGTATTTT.

This clone was seen a few times. The chain carries TRBV29-1 and TRBJ1-5; D not certain. CDR1 SQVTM and CDR2 ANQGSEA come from the germline V gene. The germline V and J ends were trimmed by 4 bases and 2 bases, with 6 bases remaining between them. The CDR3 consists of 12 residues. CDR3 nucleotides: TGCAGCGTTGTGGCAGGCAATCAGCCCCAGCATTTT. Protein: CSVVAGNQPQHF.

V is TRBV19 and J is TRBJ1-1; possible D gene TRBD1, 5 bases. Trimming left V 7 bases short and J 9 bases short, with 18 bases between. Germline values: CDR1 LNHDA, CDR2 SQIVND (reference sequence). This CDR3 spans 13 amino acids. CDR3 bases: TGTGCCAGTATGTGGGACCCCGGAGGCCAAGCTTTCTTT. Amino acids: CASMWDPGGQAFF.

The V gene is TRBV6-4, the J gene TRBJ2-2; no clear D gene. Germline V gene sequence: CDR1 MRHNA, CDR2 SNTAGT. The CDR3 loop spans 13 amino acids. V was trimmed by 2 bases and J by 2 bases, leaving 3 bases between them. CDR3 nucleotide sequence: TGTGCCAGCAGTGACACCAACACCGGGGAGCTGTTTTTT. It codes for CASSDTNTGELFF.

This clone is classed as large (0.1 to 1%). The chain is built from TRBV4-1 and TRBJ1-5, with 7 bases lining up with TRBD1. CDR3 size: 15 residues. The V gene's germline CDR1 is MGHRA and CDR2 YSYEKL. Trimming cost V 1 base and J 6 bases; bases outside gene matches: 6. CDR3: CASSQGTTGTQPQHF. The CDR3, as DNA: TGCGCCAGCAGCCAAGGGACGACAGGGACTCAGCCCCAGCATTTT.

The rearrangement joins TRBV29-1 to TRBJ2-7; 10 bases agree with TRBD1. In germline, CDR1 is SQVTM, CDR2 ANQGSEA. V trimming: 7 bases; J trimming: 2 bases; junction bases outside the gene matches: 11. The CDR3 is 15 residues long. The CDR3 protein is CSANFPGQGPYEQYF. CDR3 DNA sequence: TGCAGCGCAAACTTTCCGGGACAGGGGCCCTACGAGCAGTACTTC.